This TCR beta chain stems from a study of blood T cell repertoires in COVID-19. Recruits, aged roughly 18 to 95 years, lived in 24 US areas. The recovered donors of Cohort 3 showed two negative PCRs, clearance, or symptom resolution. Original processing methods: From reference gene primer amplification, estimates of nucleated cell counts were derived. The assay was immunoSEQ multiplex PCR, and TCRdb's table has in-frame clones only and misses some. The V and J calls and the clone size are those of that table, but D and trimming were determined from the DNA. The table has 170,000 or so clones, 87% seen once; the top ten hold 7% to 8%. The CDR3 contains 10 residues. The germline V and J ends were trimmed by 5 bases and 5 bases, with 3 bases remaining between them.

The sequencing sample was made of PBMCs or T cells enriched from blood (not recorded which). The V and J genes are TRBV12-3 or TRBV12-4 and TRBJ2-5, with no clear D. The source of this sequence is a woman aged 45-60 years who had recovered from COVID-19. The CDR3 DNA reads TGTGCCAGCAGTGGCGAGACCCAGTACTTC. This translates into CASSGETQYF.